The rows below give T cell receptor beta chains drawn from one sample of a study of blood T cells in healthy people across ages. TCRdb re-called the 5' RACE reads with MiXCR, one entry per CDR3 protein. Of hundreds of thousands of distinct CDR3 sequences in the sample, about 43% were seen once. The sequencing sample was made of blood. The receptors derive from a man older than 75 in good health. Each CDR3 is given with its conserved first and last residue. Fields, in order: CDR3 protein, CDR3 DNA, V gene, clone size, D gene, J gene. The D gene is left open where the match is weak. Some rows mark clone size as missing; the rest say once, few, many or name a class of expanded clone.

CASRPRTVERYSGANVLTF,TGTGCCAGCAGACCCCGGACAGTAGAAAGATACTCTGGGGCCAACGTCCTGACTTTC,TRBV6-2/TRBV6-3,.,.,TRBJ2-6
CASSLNLLADWFF,TGTGCCAGCAGTCTGAACCTGCTAGCGGACTGGTTCTTC,TRBV28,.,TRBD2,TRBJ2-1
CASSLEGGPANYEQYF,TGTGCCAGCAGCTTGGAAGGGGGTCCCGCAAACTACGAGCAGTACTTC,TRBV5-4,few,.,TRBJ2-7
CSFQPGTGYNEQFF,TGCAGCTTCCAACCCGGGACAGGGTACAATGAGCAGTTCTTC,TRBV29-1,.,TRBD1,TRBJ2-1
CASSLVRGGSGGGTQYF,TGTGCCAGCAGCTTAGTTCGCGGGGGATCGGGTGGGGGTACGCAGTATTTT,TRBV11-2,.,TRBD2,TRBJ2-3
CASRTSGQPQHF,TGTGCCAGCAGGACAAGCGGTCAGCCCCAGCATTTT,TRBV28,.,.,TRBJ1-5
CASSFPSGASYEQYF,TGTGCCAGCAGCTTCCCTAGCGGGGCCTCCTACGAGCAGTACTTC,TRBV11-2,.,TRBD2,TRBJ2-7
CASSFHPAGGPDTQYF,TGTGCCAGCAGCTTCCATCCCGCGGGGGGGCCAGATACGCAGTATTTT,TRBV7-2,.,TRBD2,TRBJ2-3
CASSAHGGNQPQHF,TGTGCCAGCAGTGCTCATGGTGGCAATCAGCCCCAGCATTTT,TRBV27,.,.,TRBJ1-5
CAGRETKRGEQFF,TGTGCCGGCAGAGAGACCAAGAGGGGTGAGCAGTTCTTC,TRBV6-5,once,.,TRBJ2-1
CASRRDGIYQPQHF,TGTGCCAGCAGGAGGGACGGCATTTATCAGCCCCAGCATTTT,TRBV2,.,.,TRBJ1-5
CASSRVTGVRDEQFF,TGCGCCAGCAGCCGGGTTACAGGGGTTCGCGATGAGCAGTTCTTC,TRBV4-3,few,TRBD1,TRBJ2-1
CASSSGGRLYNEQFF,TGTGCCAGCAGCTCGGGCGGGAGACTGTACAATGAGCAGTTCTTC,TRBV7-2,many,TRBD2,TRBJ2-1
CASSGDRDRFYEQYF,TGTGCCAGCAGTGGAGACAGGGACCGGTTCTACGAGCAGTACTTC,TRBV6-2/TRBV6-3,.,TRBD1,TRBJ2-7
CASSLRGTGSNQPQHF,TGTGCCAGCAGCCTTCGGGGGACGGGAAGCAATCAGCCCCAGCATTTT,TRBV7-9,.,.,TRBJ1-5
CASSPYSTGRINEQFF,TGTGCCAGCAGCCCCTATTCGACAGGCCGAATTAACGAGCAGTTCTTC,TRBV28,.,.,TRBJ2-1
CASSQRDSPSYGHTF,TGTGCCAGCAGCCAACGGGACAGTCCCAGCTATGGCCACACCTTC,TRBV3-1,.,TRBD1,TRBJ1-2
CSAPGPGGHQETQFF,TGCAGTGCTCCAGGGCCGGGGGGACACCAAGAGACCCAGTTCTTC,TRBV20-1,.,.,TRBJ2-1
CSARDNRGGFQPQHF,TGCAGTGCTAGAGATAACAGGGGTGGTTTTCAGCCCCAGCATTTT,TRBV20-1,.,TRBD1,TRBJ1-5
CASSLRTGDEQYF,TGTGCCAGCTCACTGCGGACAGGGGACGAGCAGTACTTC,TRBV18,few,TRBD1,TRBJ2-7
CASSTGAAETQYF,TGTGCCAGCAGCACAGGGGCGGCCGAGACCCAGTACTTC,TRBV7-9,few,TRBD1,TRBJ2-5
CASSSYITRVGTEAFF,TGCGCCAGCAGCTCTTATATTACCAGGGTGGGGACTGAAGCTTTCTTT,TRBV5-1,few,.,TRBJ1-1
CASSFLAGASRETQYF,TGTGCCAGCAGCTTCTTAGCGGGAGCGTCCCGAGAGACCCAGTACTTC,TRBV7-9,.,TRBD2,TRBJ2-5
CASSLFGFGQETQYF,TGTGCCAGCAGTTTATTTGGGTTTGGACAAGAGACCCAGTACTTC,TRBV27,few,.,TRBJ2-5
CASSQEDSHEQYF,TGTGCCAGCAGCCAAGAGGACAGCCACGAGCAGTACTTC,TRBV14,.,.,TRBJ2-7
CASSYISRNGEQFF,TGTGCCAGCAGTTACATCTCAAGAAATGGTGAGCAGTTCTTC,TRBV6-2/TRBV6-3,once,.,TRBJ2-1
CASSERRNGLLDEQYF,TGTGCCAGCAGTGAACGGCGTAACGGCTTACTGGACGAGCAGTACTTC,TRBV6-1,.,.,TRBJ2-7
CSASPQASGNQETQYF,TGCAGTGCCAGTCCTCAGGCTAGCGGGAACCAAGAGACCCAGTACTTC,TRBV20-1,.,TRBD2,TRBJ2-5
CATSRDLVQASGGETQYF,TGTGCCACCAGCAGAGATCTAGTTCAGGCGAGCGGGGGCGAGACCCAGTACTTC,TRBV15,few,TRBD2,TRBJ2-5
CASSQAGGSGTDTQYF,TGCGCCAGCAGCCAAGCAGGGGGCTCCGGCACAGATACGCAGTATTTT,TRBV4-1,.,TRBD1,TRBJ2-3
CASSVGLVSYEQYF,TGTGCCAGCAGCGTGGGACTAGTCTCCTACGAGCAGTACTTC,TRBV11-2,.,TRBD2,TRBJ2-7
CASSYLAISSTDTQYF,TGTGCCAGCAGTTACCTAGCTATATCTAGCACAGATACGCAGTATTTT,TRBV6-2/TRBV6-3,few,.,TRBJ2-3
CASGLVRNAQETQYF,TGTGCTAGTGGTTTAGTTCGGAACGCACAAGAGACCCAGTACTTC,TRBV12-5,.,.,TRBJ2-5
CASSQRRTGPWGANVLTF,TGTGCCAGCAGCCAACGTCGGACAGGCCCGTGGGGGGCCAACGTCCTGACTTTC,TRBV4-2,.,TRBD1,TRBJ2-6
CASSYPRGSYQETQYF,TGTGCCAGCAGTTACCCGAGGGGCTCGTACCAAGAGACCCAGTACTTC,TRBV6-2/TRBV6-3,.,.,TRBJ2-5
CASSLEGGIAKNIQYF,TGTGCCAGCAGCTTAGAGGGGGGAATAGCCAAAAACATTCAGTACTTC,TRBV7-2,.,.,TRBJ2-4
CASSQVIGAGGPDTQYF,TGCGCCAGCAGCCAAGTGATTGGAGCGGGGGGCCCAGATACGCAGTATTTT,TRBV4-1,.,TRBD2,TRBJ2-3
CALRGAGNNEQFF,TGTGCCCTGCGGGGGGCTGGAAACAATGAGCAGTTCTTC,TRBV6-2/TRBV6-3,few,TRBD2,TRBJ2-1
CASSQASGTGRELFF,TGTGCCAGCAGCCAAGCGTCCGGGACAGGGAGAGAACTGTTTTTT,TRBV14,.,TRBD1,TRBJ1-4
CASSDSTGNYGYTF,TGTGCCAGCAGTGACTCGACAGGCAACTATGGCTACACCTTC,TRBV6-4,.,.,TRBJ1-2
CSASGHGLKDRGPSYEQYF,TGCAGTGCTAGTGGACACGGCCTTAAGGACAGGGGGCCTTCCTACGAGCAGTACTTC,TRBV20-1,.,TRBD1,TRBJ2-7
CASSLVVAGVGEQFF,TGTGCCAGCAGCTTGGTCGTAGCCGGGGTTGGAGAGCAGTTCTTC,TRBV5-6,.,.,TRBJ2-1
CASSRDRGSAEAFF,TGCGCCAGCAGCAGAGACAGGGGGAGTGCTGAAGCTTTCTTT,TRBV5-1,.,TRBD1,TRBJ1-1
CSAPGQGADEQYF,TGCAGTGCCCCGGGACAGGGGGCCGATGAGCAGTACTTC,TRBV20-1,once,TRBD1,TRBJ2-7
CASSLPRTGGNNEQFF,TGTGCCAGCAGCTTACCTCGGACAGGGGGGAACAATGAGCAGTTCTTC,TRBV12-3/TRBV12-4,.,TRBD1,TRBJ2-1
CASSPPEWRAGTVKETQYF,TGTGCCAGCTCACCACCGGAATGGAGGGCAGGGACCGTAAAAGAGACCCAGTACTTC,TRBV18,few,.,TRBJ2-5
CASSENGNTEAFF,TGTGCCAGCAGTGAAAACGGGAACACTGAAGCTTTCTTT,TRBV2,.,.,TRBJ1-1
CASSARLAMFF,TGTGCCAGCAGTGCCCGACTAGCCATGTTCTTC,TRBV6-2/TRBV6-3,.,TRBD2,TRBJ2-1
CSASRSSGYNEQFF,TGCAGTGCTAGCCGGTCTAGCGGATACAATGAGCAGTTCTTC,TRBV20-1,few,TRBD2,TRBJ2-1
CASSLGYRYTGELFF,TGTGCCAGCAGCTTAGGGTACAGATACACCGGGGAGCTGTTTTTT,TRBV7-2,few,.,TRBJ2-2